This passage covers 5 T cell receptor beta chains from one sample sequenced in a study of blood T cell repertoires in COVID-19. Sequencing was performed with immunoSEQ multiplex PCR; in TCRdb, only in-frame clones are kept and a portion is missing. The sample lists about 150,000 clones; over 65% were seen once. Sequencing was performed on PBMCs or T cells enriched from blood (not recorded which). All receptors come from a woman aged 45-65 years who had recovered from COVID-19.

This rearrangement joins TRBV7-9 to TRBJ1-1; TRBD1 matches at 7 bases. The CDR3 runs to 14 residues. V dropped 3 bases and J dropped 4; count of bases not matched to a gene: 5. CDR1 and CDR2 from the germline V gene are SEHNR and FQNEAQ (reference sequence). In DNA, the CDR3 is TGTGCCAGCAGCTTGGGACAGTCGGGCACTGAAGCTTTCTTT. It yields the protein CASSLGQSGTEAFF. Looking up the rest from reference TRBV7-9 and TRBJ1-1 gives the full variable domain: DTGVSQNPRHKITKRGQNVTFRCDPISEHNRLYWYRQTLGQGPEFLTYFQNEAQLEKSRLLSDRFSAERPKGSFSTLEIQRTEQGDSAMYLCASSLGQSGTEAFFGQGTRLTVV.

Of note for this clone: Other DNA sequences in the same sample also yield this CDR3. This chain connects TRBV5-1 to TRBJ1-4; D remains unclear. The germline V and J ends were trimmed by 4 bases and 3 bases, with 13 bases remaining between them. The CDR3 runs to 15 residues. In germline, CDR1 is SGHRS, CDR2 YFSETQ. The CDR3 sequence is CASSDPTGSNEKLFF. CDR3 DNA: TGCGCCAGCAGCGACCCCACGGGGTCTAATGAAAAACTGTTTTTT.

The V and J genes are TRBV10-3 and TRBJ1-4; D remains ambiguous. From germline, CDR1 is ENHRY and CDR2 SYGVKD. V gave up 4 bases and J gave up 8 bases, with 11 bases separating them. The CDR3 is made up of 13 amino acids. The CDR3 region has the DNA TGTGCCATCAGTGGGGGAGTAGACGAAAAACTGTTTTTT. It translates to CAISGGVDEKLFF.

The chain couples TRBV7-2 to TRBJ2-2; 7 bases agree with TRBD2. The V and J ends lost 5 bases and 1 base, in that order; junction bases with no gene match: 7. CDR1 SGHTA and CDR2 FQGNSA come from the germline V gene. The CDR3 has 16 residues. CDR3 sequence (DNA): TGTGCCAGCAGCCCTTCCTGGGGGGGGAACACCGGGGAGCTGTTTTTT. Translated, it gives CASSPSWGGNTGELFF.

J is TRBJ1-4 and V is TRBV5-8, with a possible D match to TRBD1 (5 bases). CDR3 size: 16 residues. Germline V lookup: CDR1 SGHTS, CDR2 YDEGEE. The ends were cut back, 4 bases at V and 0 bases at J, with 13 bases in the middle. The CDR3 is CASSPGGGATNEKLFF. The DNA of the CDR3 is TGTGCCAGCAGCCCCGGCGGGGGAGCAACTAATGAAAAACTGTTTTTT.